Following are 11 T cell receptor beta chains from one sample sequenced in a study of shared clonotypes between healthy human individuals. Sequencing used immunoSEQ multiplex PCR; TCRdb keeps in-frame clones, though not all of them. The repertoire holds 2.3 million or so clones, with 85% to 95% as singletons. Sequencing was performed on naive CD4+ T cells from PBMCs. Sample subset: CD45RA+ positively selected. The receptor set was obtained from a man between 18 and 29 years old in good health. Some clones in this sample may be carry-over from other donors' samples.

This chain uses TRBV5-5 with TRBJ2-5, with 7 bases that match TRBD2. CDR3 length: 15 amino acids. CDR1 SGHKS and CDR2 YYEKEE come from the germline V gene (reference sequence). Trimming cost V 0 bases and J 4 bases; bases outside gene matches: 6. The CDR3 region is CASSLAGGGRETQYF. The CDR3, as DNA: TGTGCCAGCAGCTTGGCCGGCGGGGGAAGAGAGACCCAGTACTTC.

The gene calls are TRBV4-2 and TRBJ2-3; 8 nucleotides match TRBD2. The V segment lost 1 base and the J segment 6 bases; nucleotides outside the gene matches: 9. The V gene's germline CDR1 is LGHNA and CDR2 YNFKEQ. CDR3 length: 16 amino acids. Here the CDR3 reads CASSQVAAGGTDTQYF. Written as DNA, the CDR3 is TGTGCCAGCAGCCAAGTTGCGGCGGGAGGTACCGATACGCAGTATTTT.

The gene calls are TRBV2 and TRBJ1-4, with a weak D call TRBD1 (6 bases). This CDR3 region has 17 residues. CDR1 and CDR2 (germline): SNHLY, FYNNEI. Trimming shortened V by 7 bases and J by 2 bases, and 20 bases separated the two germline ends. CDR3 nucleotide sequence: TGTGCCAGCAACCTCCAACTTATACAGGGCACTAATGAAAAACTGTTTTTT. Residues: CASNLQLIQGTNEKLFF.

The chain joins TRBV27 to TRBJ2-1; D remains ambiguous. This CDR3 contains 14 residues. CDR1 is MNHEY and CDR2 is SMNVEV in the germline V gene (reference sequence). With 1 base removed from V and 5 bases from J, the gap between germline ends came to 9 bases. CDR3 nucleotides: TGTGCCAGCAGTTTATTAGGGTCTAACAATGAGCAGTTCTTC. Its translation is CASSLLGSNNEQFF.

The rearrangement links TRBV7-7 to TRBJ2-1; D remains ambiguous. The CDR3 is 13 residues long. The ends were cut back, 0 bases at V and 5 bases at J, with 5 bases in the middle. Germline CDR1 reads SSHAT; CDR2 reads FNYEAQ (reference sequence). The CDR3 DNA sequence: TGTGCCAGCAGCTTAGCACTGGACAATGAGCAGTTCTTC. It translates to CASSLALDNEQFF.

This chain joins TRBV4-3 and TRBJ1-2; no clear D gene. The CDR3 totals 15 residues. Deletions cut 1 base from V and 0 bases from J, with 9 bases between. Germline assignment: CDR1 LGHNA and CDR2 YSLEER. The CDR3 nucleotides are TGCGCCAGCAGCCAAGGTAGTACCACTAACTATGGCTACACCTTC. Encoded protein: CASSQGSTTNYGYTF.

This chain uses TRBV14 with TRBJ2-1; 7 bases fit TRBD1. Germline assignment: CDR1 SGHDN and CDR2 FVKESK. The CDR3 loop spans 16 amino acids. V gave up 2 bases and J gave up 2 bases; unmatched junction bases: 6. In nucleotides, the CDR3 is TGTGCCAGCAGCCAAAGAGGGGGCGCCCCCTACAATGAGCAGTTCTTC. It codes for CASSQRGGAPYNEQFF.

CDR3 nucleotide sequence: TGTGCCAGCTCCCCGCCGACTAGCGCTTCCTATTACGAGCAGTACTTC. Translation gives CASSPPTSASYYEQYF. The rearrangement joins TRBV18 to TRBJ2-7; the match to TRBD2 covers 8 bases. V trimming: 6 bases; J trimming: 4 bases; junction bases outside the gene matches: 14. The length of the CDR3 is 16 residues. Germline CDR1 and CDR2: KGHSH and LQKENI.

A few counts support this clone. The chain couples TRBV19 to TRBJ1-1, with unresolved D. V lost 4 bases to trimming and J lost 11 bases, with 20 bases between them. Germline V gene data show CDR1 as LNHDA and CDR2 as SQIVND (reference sequence). The CDR3 runs 14 residues. The CDR3 loop is CASSTRTDSVGAFF. The CDR3, as DNA: TGTGCCAGTAGTACCCGGACGGACTCGGTGGGGGCTTTCTTT. The full variable domain, in which reference TRBV19 and TRBJ1-1 provide the parts outside the CDR3, is DGGITQSPKYLFRKEGQNVTLSCEQNLNHDAMYWYRQDPGQGLRLIYYSQIVNDFQKGDIAEGYSVSREKKESFPLTVTSAQKNPTAFYLCASSTRTDSVGAFFGQGTRLTVV.

The rearrangement joins TRBV19 to TRBJ1-2; D perhaps matches TRBD1 (5 bases). V lost 5 bases and J lost 1, with 14 bases in between. This CDR3 is 15 amino acids long. CDR1 and CDR2 from the germline V gene are LNHDA and SQIVND (reference sequence). CDR3 in DNA: TGTGCCAGTAGTCCCCCTGGGGCAGTTAACTATGGCTACACCTTC. Its protein product is CASSPPGAVNYGYTF.

The chain couples TRBV5-1 to TRBJ2-2; D is perhaps TRBD1 (6 bases). CDR1 and CDR2 from the germline V gene are SGHRS and YFSETQ. The CDR3 is made up of 15 amino acids. Trimming removed 0 bases from V and 2 bases from J, with 8 bases in between. DNA for the CDR3: TGCGCCAGCAGCTTGGAGGACAGAAACACCGGGGAGCTGTTTTTT. The encoded protein is CASSLEDRNTGELFF.